The 24 T cell receptor beta chains listed next were all sequenced from one sample in a study of HIV-infected patients and healthy controls. Follow-up blood was drawn about 14 weeks, roughly three months, after antiretroviral therapy began. Whole blood was used without fractionation, so all unsorted peripheral T cells were included. Reverse transcription used around 480 ng RNA and constant-region primers for alpha and beta. Separate chain-specific third strand synthesis with multiplexing indices produced the alpha and beta libraries. From the 5' RACE reads, TCRdb called clonotypes with MiXCR, one entry per CDR3 protein. The table shows thousands of distinct CDR3 sequences, with around 9% occurring only once. Sequencing used blood, obtained during antiretroviral therapy. The receptors stem from an adult with HIV infection.

There are many counts of this clonotype. The chain recombines TRBV28 with TRBJ2-6; 7 positions agree with TRBD1. There are 16 residues in the CDR3. In germline, CDR1 is MDHEN, CDR2 SYDVKM. Trimming at V came to 6 bases and at J to 3 bases, leaving 8 bases not matched to a gene. The CDR3 is CASSIGDRVGANVLTF. CDR3 in DNA: TGTGCCAGCAGCATTGGCGACAGGGTTGGGGCCAACGTCCTGACTTTC.

This clonotype turned up a few times. The rearrangement uses TRBV10-3 and TRBJ2-1; 9 bases map to TRBD2. V shed 5 bases and J 6 bases; nucleotides not matched to a gene: 2. Germline loops: CDR1 ENHRY, CDR2 SYGVKD. This CDR3 is 13 amino acids long. CDR3 bases: TGTGCCATCAGTCTTAGCGGGAGCAATGAGCAGTTCTTC. Its translation is CAISLSGSNEQFF.

This clonotype occurred a few times. This chain joins TRBV12-3 or TRBV12-4 and TRBJ2-7, with a tentative D call TRBD1 (6 bases). The germline V and J ends were trimmed by 5 bases and 5 bases, with 13 bases remaining between them. CDR3 size: 13 residues. The CDR3 region has the DNA TGTGCCAGCAGTGGCCGCCGGGACAACGAGCAGTACTTC. The encoded protein is CASSGRRDNEQYF.

This clonotype qualifies as medium-sized (0.01 to 0.1%). V gene TRBV20-1 combines with J gene TRBJ1-4; maybe TRBD1 (5 bases). CDR3 length: 14 residues. V lost 0 bases and J lost 5, with 10 bases in between. The germline CDR1 and CDR2 sequences are DFQATT and SNEGSKA (reference sequence). DNA for the CDR3: TGCAGTGCTAGAGATCCAGACAGAAATGAAAAACTGTTTTTT. Translated: CSARDPDRNEKLFF.

By frequency in the sample, this clonotype is medium-sized. The genes are TRBV20-1 and TRBJ1-5; 7 positions match TRBD1. The CDR3 totals 14 residues. Germline CDR1 and CDR2: DFQATT and SNEGSKA (reference sequence). V trimming: 5 bases; J trimming: 0 bases; junction bases outside the gene matches: 4. CDR3 protein: CSAETGNSNQPQHF. CDR3 bases: TGCAGTGCTGAGACAGGGAATAGCAATCAGCCCCAGCATTTT.

This clonotype was seen a few times. The chain joins TRBV15 to TRBJ2-2, with a possible D match to TRBD2 (5 bases). V dropped 0 bases and J dropped 6 bases, with 11 bases sitting between them. The CDR3 has 15 residues. The germline CDR1 and CDR2 sequences are LNHNV and YYDKDF (reference sequence). The CDR3 here is CATSRDRGRAGELFF. The CDR3 DNA reads TGTGCCACCAGCAGAGACCGGGGTCGGGCCGGGGAGCTGTTTTTT.

At least ten counts were recorded for this clonotype. The chain combines TRBV13 with TRBJ1-1, with D uncertain. The CDR3 has 14 amino acids. V lost 3 bases and J 9 bases, leaving 17 bases between the germline ends. Germline assignment: CDR1 PRHDT and CDR2 FYEKMQ (reference sequence). CDR3 in amino acids: CASSFHEASPKAFF. The CDR3, as DNA: TGTGCCAGCAGCTTCCACGAAGCTTCTCCAAAAGCTTTCTTT.

By share, this clonotype ranks as medium-sized. The rearrangement uses TRBV20-1 and TRBJ2-1; no definite D call. In germline, CDR1 is DFQATT, CDR2 SNEGSKA (reference sequence). V lost 4 bases, J lost 7 bases, and 11 bases lay in between. CDR3 length: 12 residues. DNA of the CDR3: TGCAGTGCTATCGAATCACCGAATGAGCAGTTCTTC. Translation gives CSAIESPNEQFF.

This clonotype was recorded at least ten times. The chain uses TRBV18 and TRBJ2-3; D remains unclear. V was cut by 4 bases and J by 2 bases, with 10 bases left in between. This CDR3 has 14 amino acids. Germline-derived CDR1 and CDR2 are KGHSH and LQKENI. The chain's CDR3 is CASSQGPDTDTQYF. The CDR3, as DNA: TGTGCCAGCTCACAGGGTCCTGACACAGATACGCAGTATTTT.

This clonotype is labeled as medium-sized. The V gene is TRBV4-2, the J gene TRBJ2-1, with D possibly matching TRBD2 (6 bases). The CDR3 has 17 residues. Germline CDR1 and CDR2: LGHNA and YNFKEQ. The V gene lost 0 bases and the J gene lost 6 bases, with 18 bases spanning the gap. The DNA for the CDR3 is TGTGCCAGCAGCCAAGAGCCCCGCGGGACCGCCGCCAATGAGCAGTTCTTC. It encodes CASSQEPRGTAANEQFF.

The chain is built from TRBV5-1 and TRBJ1-1; TRBD1 is a possible D gene (6 bases). Per the germline V gene, CDR1 is SGHRS and CDR2 is YFSETQ. The CDR3 totals 14 residues. With 3 bases removed from V and 6 bases from J, the gap between germline ends came to 15 bases. The CDR3 region has the DNA TGCGCCAGCAGCTCCTATGGGGGGCGACCTGAAGCTTTCTTT. This encodes CASSSYGGRPEAFF.

This clonotype was seen at least ten times. The chain links TRBV28 to TRBJ2-5, with D hard to call. The CDR3 has 12 amino acids. From germline, CDR1 is MDHEN and CDR2 SYDVKM. V lost 6 bases and J 7 bases, leaving 12 bases between the germline ends. The CDR3 region is CASSLTFGTQYF. CDR3 nucleotide sequence: TGTGCCAGCAGCCTCACGTTCGGGACCCAGTACTTC.

This clonotype was observed at least ten times. The V gene is TRBV27, the J gene TRBJ1-3; TRBD1 aligns across 9 bases. The germline gives CDR1 MNHEY, CDR2 SMNVEV (reference sequence). After removal of 6 bases from V and 4 bases from J, the junction contained 7 bases not matched to a gene. The CDR3 is 15 residues long. For the CDR3, the DNA is TGTGCCAGCAGCCTACACAGGGGGCTCGGAAACACCATATATTTT. Protein product: CASSLHRGLGNTIYF.

This clonotype has a handful of counts. The rearrangement joins TRBV19 to TRBJ1-4; perhaps TRBD1 as D (5 bases). The CDR3 sequence is 14 residues long. CDR1 is LNHDA and CDR2 is SQIVND in the germline V gene (reference sequence). V shed 6 bases and J shed 0 bases, with 8 bases lying between them. The chain's CDR3 is CASSSTATNEKLFF. The CDR3 coding sequence is TGTGCCAGTAGCTCGACAGCAACTAATGAAAAACTGTTTTTT.

Relative to its sample, this clonotype is medium-sized. The genes are TRBV10-3 and TRBJ2-1; TRBD2 matches 9 bases. In germline, CDR1 is ENHRY, CDR2 SYGVKD. The CDR3 is made up of 15 amino acids. Trimming removed 7 bases from V and 0 bases from J; junction bases left unmatched: 4. The CDR3 here is CAIMGSGGSYNEQFF. CDR3 DNA: TGTGCCATCATGGGTAGCGGGGGCTCCTACAATGAGCAGTTCTTC.

This clonotype was detected many times. The rearrangement uses TRBV20-1 and TRBJ1-1, with D uncertain. This CDR3 has 10 residues. Germline assignment: CDR1 DFQATT and CDR2 SNEGSKA (reference sequence). V lost 4 bases and J 10 bases, leaving 10 bases between the germline ends. The CDR3 bases are TGCAGTGCTACAAACTGGGGAGCTTTCTTT. It translates to CSATNWGAFF.

This clonotype was observed many times. The V call is TRBV20-1, the J call TRBJ2-7; unclear D gene. The CDR3 consists of 13 residues. Germline values: CDR1 DFQATT, CDR2 SNEGSKA (reference sequence). Trimming left V 6 bases short and J 6 bases short, with 18 bases between. The CDR3 protein is CSAPTPALGEQYF. CDR3 bases: TGCAGTGCCCCCACCCCAGCCCTCGGCGAGCAGTACTTC.

This clonotype was counted many times. The gene calls are TRBV20-1 and TRBJ2-4; TRBD2 matches 7 bases. V was pared by 0 bases and J by 6 bases, with 5 bases of the junction left unmatched. CDR1 and CDR2 from the germline V gene are DFQATT and SNEGSKA (reference sequence). The CDR3 sequence is 14 residues long. CDR3 in DNA: TGCAGTGCTAGAGAAGGGGCGGGGGTAAACATTCAGTACTTC. Its protein is CSAREGAGVNIQYF.

This clonotype was seen more than once but under ten times. The chain combines TRBV4-2 with TRBJ2-7, with D perhaps TRBD2 (5 bases). The CDR3 totals 15 residues. Trimming pared 3 bases from V and 0 bases from J, leaving 12 bases between. Germline V gene lookup returns CDR1 LGHNA and CDR2 YNFKEQ. DNA for the CDR3: TGTGCCAGCAGCCAGGGCACGGGATACTCCTACGAGCAGTACTTC. It translates to CASSQGTGYSYEQYF.

This clonotype was found many times. This chain joins TRBV6-1 and TRBJ2-5, with 9 bases fitting TRBD2. This CDR3 contains 17 residues. Germline CDR1 MNHNS, CDR2 SASEGT. V trimming: 1 base; J trimming: 5 bases; junction bases outside the gene matches: 11. Here the CDR3 DNA reads TGTGCCAGCAGTGAAGTAATGGGCGGGAGGGCCTGGGAGACCCAGTACTTC. It codes for CASSEVMGGRAWETQYF.

By sample share, this clonotype is medium-sized. The J gene is TRBJ1-2, the V gene TRBV12-3 or TRBV12-4; the D is unclear. The length of the CDR3 is 11 residues. Trimming took 8 bases from V and 13 from J, leaving 17 bases between them. The CDR3: CASRIDGLCTF. The CDR3 nucleotides are TGTGCCAGCCGTATCGACGGACTATGCACCTTC.

The gene calls are TRBV4-2 and TRBJ2-1, with 10 bases fitting TRBD1. The trim removed 4 bases at V and 2 bases at J, leaving 11 bases unmatched. Germline V lookup: CDR1 LGHNA, CDR2 YNFKEQ. The CDR3 loop spans 18 amino acids. The CDR3 DNA sequence: TGTGCCAGCAGCCGAAACCTTCCGGGACAGGGGACCTACAATGAGCAGTTCTTC. It yields the protein CASSRNLPGQGTYNEQFF.

By share of the sample, this clonotype is medium-sized. CDR3 sequence reads: CAISHRGGNQPQHF. CDR3 DNA: TGTGCCATTTCCCACAGGGGCGGCAATCAGCCCCAGCATTTT. The chain recombines TRBV28 with TRBJ1-5; TRBD1 aligns across 7 bases. J was trimmed by 2 bases and V by 10 bases; bases with no gene match: 8. The CDR3 loop spans 14 amino acids. Germline CDR1 MDHEN, CDR2 SYDVKM.

This clonotype came up many times. J is TRBJ1-1 and V is TRBV10-3, with 7 bases lining up with TRBD1. CDR3 length: 13 amino acids. V lost 6 bases, J lost 1 base, and 2 bases stayed unmatched. Looked up from germline, CDR1 is ENHRY and CDR2 is SYGVKD. CDR3 in amino acids: CAIRGQENTEAFF. Written as DNA, the CDR3 is TGTGCCATCAGAGGACAGGAGAACACTGAAGCTTTCTTT.